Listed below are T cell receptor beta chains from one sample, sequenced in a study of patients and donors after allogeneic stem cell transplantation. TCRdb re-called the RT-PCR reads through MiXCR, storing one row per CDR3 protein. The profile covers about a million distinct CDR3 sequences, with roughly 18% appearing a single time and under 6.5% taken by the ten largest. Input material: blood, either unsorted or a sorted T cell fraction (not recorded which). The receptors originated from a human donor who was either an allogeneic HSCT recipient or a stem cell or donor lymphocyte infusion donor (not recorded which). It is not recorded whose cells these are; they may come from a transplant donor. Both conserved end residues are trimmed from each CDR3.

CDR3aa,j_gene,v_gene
AGGSVAGAVTGELF,TRBJ2-2,TRBV6-1
ASSYGIREFQPQH,TRBJ1-5,TRBV6-2/TRBV6-3
ASSLQTGINTEAF,TRBJ1-1,TRBV7-2
ASSHLQGWIEGNEQY,TRBJ2-7,TRBV18
ASSLVTEETQY,TRBJ2-5,TRBV5-1
SAGGKDTQY,TRBJ2-3,TRBV20-1
ASSQEAEETQY,TRBJ2-5,TRBV4-2
SARDPSPGGSGQETQY,TRBJ2-5,TRBV20-1
ASTEGQSTLRHYEQY,TRBJ2-7,TRBV5-6
ASSFVPFYNEQF,TRBJ2-1,TRBV28
ASSAPGLAGGKEQF,TRBJ2-1,TRBV5-1
ASSAGPGTRRLNEKLF,TRBJ1-4,TRBV9
AISAGGAVTEAF,TRBJ1-1,TRBV10-3
SVRQGANEKLF,TRBJ1-4,TRBV29-1
ASSMIGGTNQPQH,TRBJ1-5,TRBV19
ASSMNLEWRPQVETQY,TRBJ2-5,TRBV21-1
ASSVGPLGVRSNEQF,TRBJ2-1,TRBV9